The 19 T cell receptor beta chains below come from one sample, sequenced in a study of radiotherapy plus CTLA-4 blockade in lung cancer. Only in-frame clones appear in the TCRdb table, and some are missing; sequencing was by immunoSEQ multiplex PCR. Of more than 80,000 clones in the sample, about 84% were seen once. This specimen was peripheral blood, taken from a patient treated with radiotherapy plus ipilimumab. These receptor sequences come from a human donor with non-small cell lung cancer that progressed on radiotherapy plus ipilimumab. Some clones in this sample may be carry-over from other donors' samples.

The V and J genes are TRBV5-4 and TRBJ2-7; 7 bases map to TRBD1. This CDR3 spans 14 amino acids. The V gene's germline CDR1 is SGHNT and CDR2 YYREEE (reference sequence). V was pared by 4 bases and J by 5 bases, with 9 bases of the junction left unmatched. This CDR3 reads CASSPPDRDDEQYF. The CDR3 DNA is TGTGCCAGCAGCCCGCCTGACAGGGATGACGAGCAGTACTTC.

This clone turned up a few times. V gene TRBV9 combines with J gene TRBJ2-1; the D is unclear. In germline, CDR1 is SGDLS, CDR2 YYNGEE. The ends were cut back, 0 bases at V and 7 bases at J, with 11 bases in the middle. The CDR3 has 14 residues. CDR3 nucleotides: TGTGCCAGCAGCGTAGCTACGAGGTGGAATGAGCAGTTCTTC. Its protein product is CASSVATRWNEQFF.

V usage is TRBV7-2 and J usage is TRBJ2-2; D possibly corresponds to TRBD2 (7 bases). Germline assignment: CDR1 SGHTA and CDR2 FQGNSA. The length of the CDR3 is 15 residues. V dropped 5 bases and J dropped 4 bases, with 14 bases sitting between them. CDR3 sequence: CASSPRRGGTGELFF. The CDR3 DNA is TGTGCCAGCAGCCCCCGGAGGGGGGGCACCGGGGAGCTGTTTTTT.

The gene calls are TRBV5-4 and TRBJ2-1, with D possibly called TRBD1 or TRBD2 (5 bases each). CDR1 is SGHNT and CDR2 is YYREEE in the germline V gene (reference sequence). This CDR3 region has 13 residues. Trimming removed 0 bases at V and 12 bases at J, with 13 bases between. The CDR3 loop reads CASSLEQSGTQFF. CDR3 bases: TGTGCCAGCAGCTTGGAACAGTCGGGGACGCAGTTCTTC.

CDR3 DNA sequence: TGTGCCAGCTCACCACCGGTGGGACGAGGCGCAAATGAGCAGTTCTTC. This translates into CASSPPVGRGANEQFF. The chain joins TRBV18 to TRBJ2-1, with D possibly being TRBD1 or TRBD2 (5 bases each). This CDR3 contains 16 residues. Per germline, CDR1 KGHSH and CDR2 LQKENI. Trimming removed 0 bases at V and 7 bases at J, with 16 bases between.

This clone was detected only a few times. The chain links TRBV10-3 to TRBJ1-1; 9 bases match TRBD1. Germline V gives CDR1 ENHRY, CDR2 SYGVKD. V shed 0 bases, J shed 4 bases, and the junction held 0 bases outside the gene matches. CDR3 size: 14 residues. The CDR3 spells CAISESGQGTEAFF. DNA for the CDR3: TGTGCCATCAGTGAGTCGGGACAGGGCACTGAAGCTTTCTTT.

This chain joins TRBV13 and TRBJ1-3; D gene uncertain. Germline CDR1 is PRHDT and CDR2 is FYEKMQ (reference sequence). There are 13 residues in the CDR3. The V end was cut by 0 bases, the J end by 4 bases, with 4 bases between. CDR3 nucleotide sequence: TGTGCCAGCAGCTTAGGTCAGGGAAACACCATATATTTT. Amino acid sequence: CASSLGQGNTIYF.

The chain uses TRBV7-8 and TRBJ2-7; 11 bases map to TRBD2. The CDR3 runs to 16 residues. V shed 5 bases and J 3 bases; nucleotides not matched to a gene: 9. The germline gives CDR1 SGHVS, CDR2 FQNEAQ. CDR3 DNA: TGTGCCAGCAGCATTCTAGCGGGGGGCGTCCTCTACGAGCAGTACTTC. This encodes CASSILAGGVLYEQYF.

The genes are TRBV11-2 and TRBJ1-2; D is perhaps TRBD1 (5 bases). Germline loops: CDR1 SGHAT, CDR2 FQNNGV. CDR3 length: 13 amino acids. Trimming removed 1 base at V and 8 bases at J, with 11 bases between. CDR3 protein: CASSLGGVGGYTF. The CDR3 region has the DNA TGTGCCAGCAGCTTAGGGGGGGTTGGCGGCTACACCTTC.

The gene calls are TRBV19 and TRBJ1-2, with no clear D. CDR3 length equals 12 residues. Germline V gene lookup returns CDR1 LNHDA and CDR2 SQIVND (reference sequence). V shed 10 bases and J shed 4 bases, with 13 bases lying between them. This CDR3 reads CATGMMGYGYTF. In nucleotides, the CDR3 is TGTGCCACGGGGATGATGGGCTATGGCTACACCTTC.

This rearrangement joins TRBV19 to TRBJ2-7; D gene ambiguous. The V gene lost 6 bases and the J gene lost 4 bases, with 10 bases spanning the gap. Germline V CDR1 and CDR2: LNHDA, SQIVND (reference sequence). The CDR3 contains 12 residues. The DNA for the CDR3 is TGTGCCAGTAGCTTTGACACATACGAGCAGTACTTC. The encoded protein is CASSFDTYEQYF.

The chain links TRBV2 to TRBJ1-2, with 7 nucleotides matching TRBD1. The ends lost 5 bases at V and 3 bases at J; junction bases unmatched: 9. Per the germline V gene, CDR1 is SNHLY and CDR2 is FYNNEI. This CDR3 has 15 amino acids. The CDR3 is CASSQAEGADYGYTF. In DNA, the CDR3 is TGTGCCAGCAGTCAGGCGGAGGGGGCTGACTATGGCTACACCTTC.

The chain joins TRBV10-3 to TRBJ2-7, with 7 nucleotides matching TRBD1. V lost 3 bases and J lost 0; bases outside the gene matches: 11. Germline V gene lookup returns CDR1 ENHRY and CDR2 SYGVKD. This CDR3 comprises 17 residues. The DNA for the CDR3 is TGTGCCATCAGTGATATGTCCCATCGGACAGGCTCCTACGAGCAGTACTTC. This gives the protein CAISDMSHRTGSYEQYF.

The CDR3 loop reads CASSDLRKGVDGYTF. The CDR3 DNA sequence: TGTGCCAGCAGTGATTTAAGAAAAGGGGTTGATGGCTACACCTTC. The chain is built from TRBV25-1 and TRBJ1-2, with TRBD1 as a possible D gene (5 bases). V lost 3 bases, J lost 6 bases, and 17 bases lay in between. The CDR3 spans 15 residues. Germline V gives CDR1 MGHDK, CDR2 SYGVNS.

The chain is built from TRBV9 and TRBJ1-1; D remains ambiguous. Germline V lookup: CDR1 SGDLS, CDR2 YYNGEE. Trimming took off 3 bases at V and 7 bases at J, with 10 bases between the two ends. This CDR3 region has 12 residues. This chain's CDR3 is CASSDQELEAFF. The CDR3, as DNA: TGTGCCAGCAGCGATCAAGAACTTGAAGCTTTCTTT.

CDR3 sequence: CASSLNRPGANVLTF. CDR3 DNA: TGTGCCAGCAGCTTAAACAGACCTGGGGCCAACGTCCTGACTTTC. The J gene is TRBJ2-6, the V gene TRBV7-9; no firm D call. The CDR3 contains 15 residues. CDR1 and CDR2 (germline): SEHNR, FQNEAQ (reference sequence). The germline V and J ends were trimmed by 2 bases and 2 bases, with 7 bases remaining between them.

The V gene is TRBV7-2, the J gene TRBJ1-2; D not resolved. V was clipped by 2 bases and J by 2 bases, with 6 bases between them. This CDR3 comprises 13 residues. Germline CDR1 reads SGHTA; CDR2 reads FQGNSA. The CDR3 bases are TGTGCCAGCAGCTTATACAGAAACTATGGCTACACCTTC. Translating it yields CASSLYRNYGYTF.

The chain employs TRBV6-4 and TRBJ2-1; 8 positions match TRBD2. This CDR3 contains 16 residues. After removal of 0 bases from V and 3 bases from J, the junction contained 4 bases not matched to a gene. Per the germline V gene, CDR1 is MRHNA and CDR2 is SNTAGT. CDR3 DNA: TGTGCCAGCAGTGACTCGGGGGGACTAGACTACAATGAGCAGTTCTTC. This encodes CASSDSGGLDYNEQFF.

This clone appeared a single time. The chain is built from TRBV19 and TRBJ1-3; the D gene is possibly TRBD1 (6 bases). Per the germline V gene, CDR1 is LNHDA and CDR2 is SQIVND (reference sequence). V was clipped by 4 bases and J by 6 bases, with 13 bases between them. The CDR3 runs to 14 residues. This CDR3 is CASSRPGEANTIYF. CDR3 DNA sequence: TGTGCCAGTAGTAGGCCAGGGGAGGCAAACACCATATATTTT.